This TCR beta chain was sequenced for a study of T cells after posttransplantation cyclophosphamide. V lost 5 bases and J 2 bases, leaving 23 bases between the germline ends. Germline V gene lookup returns CDR1 MNHEY and CDR2 SVGEGT. There are 18 residues in the CDR3. The study's findings and limits: Later post-transplant blood repertoires were often dominated by donor CD8+ memory clones. Recipient CMV seropositivity and CMV reactivation strongly tracked TRB clonality. Tissue-infiltrating T cells from skin or gut overlapped little with blood T cells.

The sample holds many counts of this clone. Its antigen remains unknown. Measured with immunoSEQ multiplex PCR; TCRdb has only the in-frame clones, and not every one. Listed here are almost 35,000 clones without any singletons, the top ten holding around 6.5%. The chain carries TRBV6-2 or TRBV6-3 and TRBJ2-3, with D tentatively TRBD1 (8 bases). The TCR sequence derives from a woman aged 45-65 years in good health and a related stem cell transplant donor. Material: PBMCs. Written as DNA, the CDR3 is TGTGCCAGCAGTCAGGACAGGGAGGGGTGGAAGACCACAGATACGCAGTATTTT. Its translation: CASSQDREGWKTTDTQYF.